This T cell receptor (beta chain) stems from a study of shared clonotypes between healthy human individuals. A CD45RA+ naive subset and a CD45RA-negative memory subset were split from CD4+ cells. The CDR3 contains 16 residues. Germline-derived CDR1 and CDR2 are SGHRS and YFSETQ. J was trimmed by 4 bases and V by 0 bases; bases with no gene match: 4. The authors ran the assay at deep level. Sequencing was performed with immunoSEQ multiplex PCR; in TCRdb, only in-frame clones are kept and a portion is missing. The repertoire holds about 680,000 clones, around 72% seen once, with less than 2% in the top ten.

This TCR derives from a woman aged 25 to 39 in good health. The rearrangement uses TRBV5-1 and TRBJ2-2; 9 nucleotides line up with TRBD2. Sequenced: memory CD4+ T cells sorted from blood. Subset meaning: CD45RA-negative fraction. Here the CDR3 reads CASSLGSGRATGELFF. DNA for the CDR3: TGCGCCAGCAGCTTGGGTAGCGGGAGAGCCACCGGGGAGCTGTTTTTT.